The 3 T cell receptor beta chains below all came from one sample that was sequenced in a study of control samples from healthy donors and cancer patients (dated by TCRdb to the early 2020s). Library construction relied on the immunoSEQ multiplex PCR assay. Not all clones reach the TCRdb copy of this immuneACCESS table, which keeps in-frame sequences only. Checked studies attribute under half of the gap to unresolved V genes and leave the rest unexplained. This sample is represented by around 140,000 clones; approximately 93% of them were singletons. Approximately 5.7% of the sample is taken by the ten largest. The source material was blood. The source is a man aged 18 to 30 in good health.

The V call is TRBV27, the J call TRBJ2-2, with TRBD2 as a possible D gene (5 bases). Between the trimmed V and J ends, which lost 2 bases and 4 bases, there was a span of 20 bases. The CDR3 sequence is 18 residues long. The germline V gene has CDR1 MNHEY and CDR2 SMNVEV (reference sequence). CDR3 residues: CASSLKYRASPFTGELFF. CDR3 sequence (DNA): TGTGCCAGCAGTTTAAAGTATCGGGCTAGCCCCTTCACCGGGGAGCTGTTTTTT.

The chain has TRBV19 and TRBJ1-1, with D perhaps matching TRBD1 (5 bases). The CDR3 loop spans 11 amino acids. In germline, CDR1 is LNHDA, CDR2 SQIVND (reference sequence). Trimming took off 7 bases at V and 6 bases at J, with 9 bases between the two ends. The CDR3 DNA reads as TGTGCCAGTAAAGAGGGGCCTGAAGCTTTCTTT. This codes for CASKEGPEAFF.

This clone was seen once. The chain recombines TRBV4-2 with TRBJ1-2, with D possibly TRBD1 on 6 matching bases. V dropped 0 bases and J dropped 1 base, with 12 bases sitting between them. The CDR3 runs 16 residues. In germline, CDR1 is LGHNA, CDR2 YNFKEQ. The DNA of the CDR3 is TGTGCCAGCAGCCAAGATGAGGGGGTGGATAACTATGGCTACACCTTC. The encoded protein is CASSQDEGVDNYGYTF.